The rows below give T cell receptor beta chains drawn from one sample of a study of blood T cells in healthy people across ages. TCRdb re-called the 5' RACE reads through MiXCR, storing one row per CDR3 protein. The profile shows 1.5 million to 2 million distinct CDR3 sequences, roughly 49% of them singletons. Source material: blood. The receptors were gathered from a woman aged 40 to 50 in good health. Each CDR3 is given with its conserved first and last residue. A D gene is named only where the DNA matches it firmly. Size is omitted from some rows. Given values are once, few, many or a class for expanded clones.

few TRBJ2-7 TRBV20-1 NA 13 CSAKPGTLYEQYF TGCAGTGCTAAACCGGGAACCCTCTACGAGCAGTACTTC
NA TRBJ2-7 TRBV12-3/TRBV12-4 NA 16 CASSLYIRASSYEQYF TGTGCCAGCAGTCTCTATATCAGGGCCAGCTCCTACGAGCAGTACTTC
few TRBJ2-1 TRBV6-2/TRBV6-3 NA 14 CASNGQYSYNEQFF TGTGCCAGCAACGGACAGTACTCCTACAATGAGCAGTTCTTC
NA TRBJ2-5 TRBV7-6 TRBD2 16 CASSSPGTSAQETQYF TGTGCCAGCAGCTCCCCTGGGACTAGCGCTCAAGAGACCCAGTACTTC
few TRBJ2-1 TRBV5-1 NA 15 CASSPVGAQQDEQFF TGCGCCAGCAGCCCGGTTGGGGCCCAGCAGGATGAGCAGTTCTTC
once TRBJ1-5 TRBV27 TRBD1 13 CASGQGTYQPQHF TGTGCCAGCGGACAGGGGACCTATCAGCCCCAGCATTTT
NA TRBJ2-1 TRBV27 NA 15 CASFLDRSSYNEQFF TGTGCCAGCTTCCTTGACAGGAGCTCCTACAATGAGCAGTTCTTC
NA TRBJ2-3 TRBV7-2 NA 16 CAGSPRIAESTDTQYF TGTGCCGGCAGCCCTCGAATAGCGGAAAGCACGGATACGCAGTATTTT
once TRBJ1-5 TRBV7-2 NA 13 CASSPSTGQPQHF TGTGCCAGCAGCCCCTCAACGGGTCAGCCCCAGCATTTT
NA TRBJ1-4 TRBV28 TRBD1 13 CASIAGGGEKLFF TGTGCCAGCATAGCAGGGGGCGGGGAAAAACTGTTTTTT
NA TRBJ2-5 TRBV7-2 TRBD1 17 CASSLVQIAGGYETQYF TGTGCCAGCAGCTTAGTTCAGATAGCAGGGGGCTATGAGACCCAGTACTTC
NA TRBJ2-5 TRBV7-3 NA 17 CASSPGPGRLSYNEQYF TGTGCCAGCAGCCCCGGTCCAGGGCGACTCTCCTACAATGAGCAGTACTTC
few TRBJ2-7 TRBV29-1 NA 10 CSVIGGEQYF TGCAGCGTCATCGGGGGCGAGCAGTACTTC
NA TRBJ2-5 TRBV7-2 NA 16 CASSSLMGELQETQYF TGTGCCAGCAGCTCATTGATGGGAGAACTTCAAGAGACCCAGTACTTC
NA TRBJ2-5 TRBV13 TRBD1 14 CASSAGQEQETQYF TGTGCCAGCAGCGCGGGACAGGAACAAGAGACCCAGTACTTC
many TRBJ2-1 TRBV29-1 NA 11 CSHDTGSGQFF TGCAGCCATGACACCGGCAGTGGGCAGTTCTTC
NA TRBJ2-5 TRBV27 TRBD1 14 CASRTGVFQETQYF TGTGCCAGCCGGACAGGGGTCTTCCAAGAGACCCAGTACTTC
NA TRBJ2-3 TRBV20-1 TRBD1 16 CSARLSRQGATDTQYF TGCAGTGCTAGACTCTCTCGTCAGGGGGCAACAGATACGCAGTATTTT
NA TRBJ2-3 TRBV27 NA 15 CASSLIQGFTDTQYF TGTGCCAGCAGTTTAATTCAGGGTTTCACAGATACGCAGTATTTT
NA TRBJ2-7 TRBV27 NA 13 CASSALSSYEQYF TGTGCCAGCAGTGCTCTGAGCTCCTACGAGCAGTACTTC
once TRBJ2-3 TRBV4-3 NA 17 CASSRGTPLSRTDTQYF TGCGCCAGCAGCAGAGGAACGCCCCTTTCCAGAACAGATACGCAGTATTTT
few TRBJ1-2 TRBV6-6 NA 14 CASSPRGVNYGYTF TGTGCCAGCAGTCCACGGGGAGTCAACTATGGCTACACCTTC
NA TRBJ1-2 TRBV20-1 TRBD1 14 CSAPGQGDFIGYTF TGCAGTGCCCCGGGACAGGGAGATTTCATCGGCTACACCTTC
few TRBJ2-7 TRBV28 NA 13 CASSPTLGYEQYF TGTGCCAGCAGTCCTACTCTGGGCTACGAGCAGTACTTC
few TRBJ2-1 TRBV3-1 NA 15 CASSQVARGDNEQFF TGTGCCAGCAGCCAAGTTGCAAGGGGTGACAATGAGCAGTTCTTC
few TRBJ1-2 TRBV12-3/TRBV12-4 TRBD1 13 CASGRGLIYGYTF TGTGCCAGCGGCAGGGGGCTTATCTATGGCTACACCTTC
many TRBJ2-7 TRBV29-1 NA 12 CSVADGGSEQYF TGCAGCGTTGCCGACGGGGGCAGCGAGCAGTACTTC
NA TRBJ2-7 TRBV4-2 TRBD1 17 CASSQGDRGAQLDEQYF TGTGCCAGCAGCCAGGGGGACAGGGGCGCTCAGTTGGACGAGCAGTACTTC
NA TRBJ2-3 TRBV28 NA 17 CASSTSGVRGGRDTQYF TGTGCCAGCAGTACAAGCGGGGTACGAGGGGGAAGAGATACGCAGTATTTT